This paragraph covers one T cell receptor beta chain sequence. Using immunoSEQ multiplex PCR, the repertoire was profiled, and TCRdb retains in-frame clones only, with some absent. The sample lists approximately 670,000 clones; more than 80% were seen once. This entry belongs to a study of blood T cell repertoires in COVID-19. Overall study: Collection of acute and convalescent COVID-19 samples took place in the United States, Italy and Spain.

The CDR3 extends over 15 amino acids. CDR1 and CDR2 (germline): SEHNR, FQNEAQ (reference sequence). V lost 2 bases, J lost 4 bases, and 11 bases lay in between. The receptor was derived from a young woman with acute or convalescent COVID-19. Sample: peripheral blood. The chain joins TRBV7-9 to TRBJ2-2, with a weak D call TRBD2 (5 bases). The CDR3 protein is CASSLPTRGTGELFF. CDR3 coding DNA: TGTGCCAGCAGCTTACCCACTAGAGGCACCGGGGAGCTGTTTTTT. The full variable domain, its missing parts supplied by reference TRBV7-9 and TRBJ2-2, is DTGVSQNPRHKITKRGQNVTFRCDPISEHNRLYWYRQTLGQGPEFLTYFQNEAQLEKSRLLSDRFSAERPKGSFSTLEIQRTEQGDSAMYLCASSLPTRGTGELFFGEGSRLTVL.